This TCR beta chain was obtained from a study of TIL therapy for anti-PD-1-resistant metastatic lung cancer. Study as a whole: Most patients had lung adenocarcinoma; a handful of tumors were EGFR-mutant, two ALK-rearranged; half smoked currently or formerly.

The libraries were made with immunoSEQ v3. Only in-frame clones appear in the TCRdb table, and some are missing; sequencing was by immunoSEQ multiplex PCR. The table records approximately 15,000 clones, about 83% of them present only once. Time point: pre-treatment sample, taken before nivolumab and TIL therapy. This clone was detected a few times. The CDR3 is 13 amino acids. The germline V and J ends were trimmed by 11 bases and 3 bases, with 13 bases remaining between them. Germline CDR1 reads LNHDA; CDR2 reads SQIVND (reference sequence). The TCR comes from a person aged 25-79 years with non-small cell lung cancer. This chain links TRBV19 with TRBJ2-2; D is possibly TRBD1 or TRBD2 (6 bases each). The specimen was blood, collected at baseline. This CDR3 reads CAVTEGDTGELFF. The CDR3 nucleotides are TGTGCCGTTACGGAGGGGGACACCGGGGAGCTGTTTTTT.